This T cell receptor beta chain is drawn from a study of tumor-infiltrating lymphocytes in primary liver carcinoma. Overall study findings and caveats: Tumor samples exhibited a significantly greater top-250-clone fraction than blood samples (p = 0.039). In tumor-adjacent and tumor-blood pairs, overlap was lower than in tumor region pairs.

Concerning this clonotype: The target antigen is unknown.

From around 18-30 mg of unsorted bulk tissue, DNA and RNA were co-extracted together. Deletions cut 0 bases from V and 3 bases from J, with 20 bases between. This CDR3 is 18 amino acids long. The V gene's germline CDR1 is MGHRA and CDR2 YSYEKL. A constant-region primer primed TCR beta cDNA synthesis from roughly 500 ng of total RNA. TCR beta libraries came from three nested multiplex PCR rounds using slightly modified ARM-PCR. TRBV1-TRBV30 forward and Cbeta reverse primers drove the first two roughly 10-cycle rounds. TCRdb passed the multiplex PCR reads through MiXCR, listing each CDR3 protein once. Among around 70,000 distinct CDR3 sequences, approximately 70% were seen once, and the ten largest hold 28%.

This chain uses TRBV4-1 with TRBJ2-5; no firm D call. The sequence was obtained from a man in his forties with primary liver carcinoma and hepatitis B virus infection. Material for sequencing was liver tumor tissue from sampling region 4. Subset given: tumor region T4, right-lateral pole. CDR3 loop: CASSQDPSRVRSKETQYF. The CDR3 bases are TGCGCCAGCAGCCAAGATCCTTCCCGGGTCCGATCGAAAGAGACCCAGTACTTC.